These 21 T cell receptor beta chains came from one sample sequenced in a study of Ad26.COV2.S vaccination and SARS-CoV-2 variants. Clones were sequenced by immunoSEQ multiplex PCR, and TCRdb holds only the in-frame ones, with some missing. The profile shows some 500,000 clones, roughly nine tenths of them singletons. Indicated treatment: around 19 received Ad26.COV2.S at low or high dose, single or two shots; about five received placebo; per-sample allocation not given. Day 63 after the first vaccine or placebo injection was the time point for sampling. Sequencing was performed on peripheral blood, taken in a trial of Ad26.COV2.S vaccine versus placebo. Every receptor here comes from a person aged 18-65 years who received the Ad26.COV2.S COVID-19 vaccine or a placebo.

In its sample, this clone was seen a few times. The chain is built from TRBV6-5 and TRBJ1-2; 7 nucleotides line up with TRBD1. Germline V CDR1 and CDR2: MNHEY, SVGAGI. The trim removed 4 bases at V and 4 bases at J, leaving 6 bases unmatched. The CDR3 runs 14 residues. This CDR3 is CASSFTGTAYGYTF. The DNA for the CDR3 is TGTGCCAGCAGTTTTACCGGGACAGCCTATGGCTACACCTTC.

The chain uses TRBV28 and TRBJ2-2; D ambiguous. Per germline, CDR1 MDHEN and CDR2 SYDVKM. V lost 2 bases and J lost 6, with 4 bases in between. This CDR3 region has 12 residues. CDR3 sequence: CASSLRSGELFF. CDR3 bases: TGTGCCAGCAGTTTACGGTCCGGGGAGCTGTTTTTT. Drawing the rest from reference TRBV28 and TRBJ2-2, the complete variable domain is DVKVTQSSRYLVKRTGEKVFLECVQDMDHENMFWYRQDPGLGLRLIYFSYDVKMKEKGDIPEGYSVSREKKERFSLILESASTNQTSMYLCASSLRSGELFFGEGSRLTVL.

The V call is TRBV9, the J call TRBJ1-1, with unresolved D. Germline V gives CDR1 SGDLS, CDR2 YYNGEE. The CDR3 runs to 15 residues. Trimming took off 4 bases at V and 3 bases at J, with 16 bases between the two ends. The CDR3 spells CASSPSPRQDTEAFF. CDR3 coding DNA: TGTGCCAGCAGCCCAAGCCCAAGACAAGACACTGAAGCTTTCTTT.

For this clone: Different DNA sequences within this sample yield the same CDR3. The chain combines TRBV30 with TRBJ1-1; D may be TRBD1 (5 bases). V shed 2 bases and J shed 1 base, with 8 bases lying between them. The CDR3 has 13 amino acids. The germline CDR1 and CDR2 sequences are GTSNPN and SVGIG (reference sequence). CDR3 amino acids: CAWSPGGNTEAFF. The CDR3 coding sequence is TGTGCCTGGAGTCCGGGGGGGAACACTGAAGCTTTCTTT.

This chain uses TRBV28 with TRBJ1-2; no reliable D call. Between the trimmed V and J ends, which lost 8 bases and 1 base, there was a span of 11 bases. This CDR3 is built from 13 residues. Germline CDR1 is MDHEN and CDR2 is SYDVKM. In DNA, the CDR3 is TGTGCCAGCCTCGAGGGTCGTAACTATGGCTACACCTTC. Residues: CASLEGRNYGYTF.

CDR3: CASSVAAYTDTQYF. The CDR3 DNA is TGTGCCAGCAGCGTAGCGGCCTACACAGATACGCAGTATTTT. This chain joins TRBV9 and TRBJ2-3; D is unclear. CDR1 is SGDLS and CDR2 is YYNGEE in the germline V gene. With 0 bases removed from V and 2 bases from J, the gap between germline ends came to 7 bases. The CDR3 has 14 amino acids. Full variable domain (outside the CDR3, taken from reference TRBV9 and TRBJ2-3): DSGVTQTPKHLITATGQRVTLRCSPRSGDLSVYWYQQSLDQGLQFLIQYYNGEERAKGNILERFSAQQFPDLHSELNLSSLELGDSALYFCASSVAAYTDTQYFGPGTRLTVL.

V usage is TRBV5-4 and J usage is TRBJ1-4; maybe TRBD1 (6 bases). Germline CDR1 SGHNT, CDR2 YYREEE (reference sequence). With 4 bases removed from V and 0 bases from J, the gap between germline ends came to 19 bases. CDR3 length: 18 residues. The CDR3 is CASSGGQGYPSTNEKLFF. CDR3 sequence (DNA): TGTGCCAGCAGCGGGGGCCAGGGATACCCTTCAACTAATGAAAAACTGTTTTTT.

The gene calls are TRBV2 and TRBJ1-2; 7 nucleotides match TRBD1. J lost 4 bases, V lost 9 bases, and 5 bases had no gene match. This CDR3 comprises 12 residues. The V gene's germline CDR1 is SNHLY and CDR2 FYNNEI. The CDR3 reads CASRRDSYGYTF. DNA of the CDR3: TGTGCCAGTAGACGGGACAGCTATGGCTACACCTTC.

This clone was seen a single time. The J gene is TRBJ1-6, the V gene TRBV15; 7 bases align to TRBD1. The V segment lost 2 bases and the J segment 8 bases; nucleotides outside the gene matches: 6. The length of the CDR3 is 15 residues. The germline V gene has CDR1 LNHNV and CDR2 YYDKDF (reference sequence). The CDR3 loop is CATSRSTGEYSPLHF. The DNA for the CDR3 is TGTGCCACCAGCAGATCTACAGGGGAATATTCACCCCTCCACTTT.

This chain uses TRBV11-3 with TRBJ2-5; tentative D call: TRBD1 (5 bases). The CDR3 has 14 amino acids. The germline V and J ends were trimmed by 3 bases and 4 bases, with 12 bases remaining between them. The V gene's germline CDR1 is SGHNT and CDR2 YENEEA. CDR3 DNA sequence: TGTGCCAGCAGCTTCGGCAGGGCCTCAGAGACCCAGTACTTC. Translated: CASSFGRASETQYF.

Written as DNA, the CDR3 is TGTGCCAGCAGGGCACCAATCACTAGCACAGATACGCAGTATTTT. Translating gives CASRAPITSTDTQYF. The V call is TRBV6-6, the J call TRBJ2-3, with no clear D. The length of the CDR3 is 15 residues. Germline values: CDR1 MNHNY, CDR2 SVGAGI (reference sequence). The V end lost 6 bases, the J end lost 0 bases, and 13 bases lay between the germline ends.

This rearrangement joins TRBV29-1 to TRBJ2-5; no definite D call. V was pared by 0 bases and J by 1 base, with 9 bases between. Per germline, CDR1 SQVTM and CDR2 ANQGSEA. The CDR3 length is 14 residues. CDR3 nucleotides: TGCAGCGTTGAAGAAAAAGGGATCCAAGAGACCCAGTACTTC. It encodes CSVEEKGIQETQYF.

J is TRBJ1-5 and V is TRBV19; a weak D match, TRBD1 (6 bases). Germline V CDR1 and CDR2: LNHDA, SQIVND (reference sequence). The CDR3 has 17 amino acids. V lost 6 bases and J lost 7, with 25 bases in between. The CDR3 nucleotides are TGTGCCAGTAGCGACCGAATCACCCAGACAGGACTACAGCCCCAGCATTTT. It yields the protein CASSDRITQTGLQPQHF.

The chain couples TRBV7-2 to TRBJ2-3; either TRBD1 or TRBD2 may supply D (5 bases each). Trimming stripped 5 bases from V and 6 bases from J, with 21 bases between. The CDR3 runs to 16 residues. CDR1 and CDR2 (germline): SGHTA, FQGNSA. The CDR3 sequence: CASSPPGTPATDTQYF. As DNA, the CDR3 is TGTGCCAGCAGCCCACCCGGGACCCCAGCCACCGATACGCAGTATTTT.

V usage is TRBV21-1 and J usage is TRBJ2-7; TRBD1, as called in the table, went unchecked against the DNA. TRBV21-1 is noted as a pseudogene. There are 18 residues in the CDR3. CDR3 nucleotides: TGTGCCAGCAGCAAAGTGTGGGGACAGCCCTTTAGCTCCTACGAGCAGTACTTC. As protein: CASSKVWGQPFSSYEQYF.

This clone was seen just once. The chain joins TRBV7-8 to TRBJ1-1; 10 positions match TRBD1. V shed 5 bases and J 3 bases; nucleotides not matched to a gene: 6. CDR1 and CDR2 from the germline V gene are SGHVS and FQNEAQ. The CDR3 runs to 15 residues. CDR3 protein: CASSQRDRGYTEAFF. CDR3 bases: TGTGCCAGCAGCCAACGGGACAGGGGCTACACTGAAGCTTTCTTT.

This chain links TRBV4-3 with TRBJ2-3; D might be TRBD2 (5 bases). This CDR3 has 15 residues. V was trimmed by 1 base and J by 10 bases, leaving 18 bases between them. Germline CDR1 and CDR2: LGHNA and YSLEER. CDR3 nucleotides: TGCGCCAGCAGCCAAGCCGGGGTCCGTCCCGGGGCGCAGTATTTT. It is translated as CASSQAGVRPGAQYF.

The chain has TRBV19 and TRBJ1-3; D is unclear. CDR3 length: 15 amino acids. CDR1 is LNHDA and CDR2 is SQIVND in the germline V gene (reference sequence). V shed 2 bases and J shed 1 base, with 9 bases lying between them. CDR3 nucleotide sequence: TGTGCCAGTAGTATAAACGCGGGATCTGGAAACACCATATATTTT. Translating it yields CASSINAGSGNTIYF.

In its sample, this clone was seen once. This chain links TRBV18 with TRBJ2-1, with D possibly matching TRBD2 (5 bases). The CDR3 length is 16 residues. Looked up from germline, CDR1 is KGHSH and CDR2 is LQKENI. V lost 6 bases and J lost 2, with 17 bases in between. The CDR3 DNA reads TGTGCCAGCTCTCCTGGGTTCGGAGCGGCCTACAATGAGCAGTTCTTC. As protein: CASSPGFGAAYNEQFF.

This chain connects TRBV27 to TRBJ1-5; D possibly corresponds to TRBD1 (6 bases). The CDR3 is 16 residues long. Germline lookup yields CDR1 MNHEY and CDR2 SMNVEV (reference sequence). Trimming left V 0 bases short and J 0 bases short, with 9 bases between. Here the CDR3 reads CASSLSRDISNQPQHF. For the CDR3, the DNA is TGTGCCAGCAGTTTATCGAGGGACATTAGCAATCAGCCCCAGCATTTT.

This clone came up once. The CDR3 nucleotides read TGCGCCAGCAGACAGGGTCCCGGGGAGCTGTTTTTT. Its protein product is CASRQGPGELFF. The V call is TRBV5-1, the J call TRBJ2-2, with D tentatively TRBD1 (6 bases). Trimming left V 5 bases short and J 6 bases short, with 8 bases between. The CDR3 is 12 amino acids. Germline CDR1 is SGHRS and CDR2 is YFSETQ.